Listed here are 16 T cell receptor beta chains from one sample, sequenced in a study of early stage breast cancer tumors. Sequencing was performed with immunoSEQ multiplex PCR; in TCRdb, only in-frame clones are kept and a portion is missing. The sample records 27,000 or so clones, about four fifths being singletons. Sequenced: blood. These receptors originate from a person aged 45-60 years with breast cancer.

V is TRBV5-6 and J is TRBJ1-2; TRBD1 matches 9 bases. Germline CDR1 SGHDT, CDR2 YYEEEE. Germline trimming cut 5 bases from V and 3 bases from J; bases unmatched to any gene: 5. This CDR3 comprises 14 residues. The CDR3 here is CASSTQGADYGYTF. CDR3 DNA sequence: TGTGCCAGCAGTACACAGGGGGCTGACTATGGCTACACCTTC. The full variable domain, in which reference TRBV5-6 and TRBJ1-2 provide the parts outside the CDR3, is DAGVTQSPTHLIKTRGQQVTLRCSPKSGHDTVSWYQQALGQGPQFIFQYYEEEERQRGNFPDRFSGHQFPNYSSELNVNALLLGDSALYLCASSTQGADYGYTFGSGTRLTVV.

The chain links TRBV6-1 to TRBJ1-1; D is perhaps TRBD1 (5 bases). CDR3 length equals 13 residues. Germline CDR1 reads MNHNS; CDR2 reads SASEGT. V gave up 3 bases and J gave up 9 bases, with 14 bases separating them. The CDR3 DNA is TGTGCCAGCAGTGACTACAGGCTTGGAAAAGCTTTCTTT. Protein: CASSDYRLGKAFF.

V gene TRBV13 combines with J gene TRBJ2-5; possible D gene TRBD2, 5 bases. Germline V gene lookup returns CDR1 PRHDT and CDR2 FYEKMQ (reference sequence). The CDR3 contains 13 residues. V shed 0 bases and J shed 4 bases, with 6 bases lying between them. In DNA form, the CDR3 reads TGTGCCAGCAGCTTAGGCCGGGGAGAGACCCAGTACTTC. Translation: CASSLGRGETQYF.

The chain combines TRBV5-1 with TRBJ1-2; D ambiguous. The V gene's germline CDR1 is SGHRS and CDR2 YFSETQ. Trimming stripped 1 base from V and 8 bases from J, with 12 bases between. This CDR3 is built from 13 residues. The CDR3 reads CASSLRSGGGYTF. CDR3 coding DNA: TGCGCCAGCAGCTTGAGGAGTGGTGGAGGCTACACCTTC.

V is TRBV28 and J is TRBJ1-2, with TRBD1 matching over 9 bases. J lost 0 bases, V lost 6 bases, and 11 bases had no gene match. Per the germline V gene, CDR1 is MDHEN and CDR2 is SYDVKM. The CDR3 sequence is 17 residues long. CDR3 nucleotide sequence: TGTGCCAGCAGCCGGATCGGACAGGGGTCGTCTAACTATGGCTACACCTTC. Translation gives CASSRIGQGSSNYGYTF.

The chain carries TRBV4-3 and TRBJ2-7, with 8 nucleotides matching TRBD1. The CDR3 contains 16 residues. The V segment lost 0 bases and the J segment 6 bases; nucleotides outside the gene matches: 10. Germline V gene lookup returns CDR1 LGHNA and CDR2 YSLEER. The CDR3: CASSQDVQGALSEQYF. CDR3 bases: TGCGCCAGCAGCCAAGATGTTCAGGGGGCCTTAAGCGAGCAGTACTTC.

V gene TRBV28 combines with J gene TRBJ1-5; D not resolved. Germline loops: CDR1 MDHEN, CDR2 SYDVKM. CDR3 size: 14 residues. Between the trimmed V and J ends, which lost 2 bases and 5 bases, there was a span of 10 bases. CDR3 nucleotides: TGTGCCAGCAGTTTACACGGTTCCCATCAGCCCCAGCATTTT. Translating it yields CASSLHGSHQPQHF. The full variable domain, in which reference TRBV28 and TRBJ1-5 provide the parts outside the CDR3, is DVKVTQSSRYLVKRTGEKVFLECVQDMDHENMFWYRQDPGLGLRLIYFSYDVKMKEKGDIPEGYSVSREKKERFSLILESASTNQTSMYLCASSLHGSHQPQHFGDGTRLSIL.

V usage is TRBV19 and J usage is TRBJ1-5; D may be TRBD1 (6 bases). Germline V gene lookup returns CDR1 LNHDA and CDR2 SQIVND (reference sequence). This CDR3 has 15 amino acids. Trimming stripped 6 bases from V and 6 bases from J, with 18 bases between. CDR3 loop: CASRAQGGGGQPQHF. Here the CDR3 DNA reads TGTGCCAGTAGGGCACAGGGCGGTGGCGGTCAGCCCCAGCATTTT.

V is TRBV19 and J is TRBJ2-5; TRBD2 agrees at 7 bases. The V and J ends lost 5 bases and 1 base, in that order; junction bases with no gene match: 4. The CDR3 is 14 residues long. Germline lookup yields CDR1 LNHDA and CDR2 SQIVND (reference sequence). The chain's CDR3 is CASSGGGLQETQYF. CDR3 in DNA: TGTGCCAGTAGTGGCGGGGGACTCCAAGAGACCCAGTACTTC. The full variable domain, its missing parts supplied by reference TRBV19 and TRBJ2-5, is DGGITQSPKYLFRKEGQNVTLSCEQNLNHDAMYWYRQDPGQGLRLIYYSQIVNDFQKGDIAEGYSVSREKKESFPLTVTSAQKNPTAFYLCASSGGGLQETQYFGPGTRLLVL.

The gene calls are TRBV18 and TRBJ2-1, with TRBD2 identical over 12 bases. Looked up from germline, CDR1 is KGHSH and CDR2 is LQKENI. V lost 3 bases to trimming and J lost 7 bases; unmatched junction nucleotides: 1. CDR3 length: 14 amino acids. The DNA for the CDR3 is TGTGCCAGCTCACCTGGGACTAGCGGGAATGAGCAGTTCTTC. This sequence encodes CASSPGTSGNEQFF.

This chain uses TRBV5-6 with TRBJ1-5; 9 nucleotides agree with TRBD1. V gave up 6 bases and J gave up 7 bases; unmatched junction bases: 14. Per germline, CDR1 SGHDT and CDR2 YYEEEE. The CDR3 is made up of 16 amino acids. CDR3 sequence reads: CASTDPGRDRDQPQHF. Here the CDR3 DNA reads TGTGCCAGCACCGACCCCGGACGGGACAGGGACCAGCCCCAGCATTTT. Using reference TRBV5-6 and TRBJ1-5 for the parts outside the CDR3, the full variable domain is DAGVTQSPTHLIKTRGQQVTLRCSPKSGHDTVSWYQQALGQGPQFIFQYYEEEERQRGNFPDRFSGHQFPNYSSELNVNALLLGDSALYLCASTDPGRDRDQPQHFGDGTRLSIL.

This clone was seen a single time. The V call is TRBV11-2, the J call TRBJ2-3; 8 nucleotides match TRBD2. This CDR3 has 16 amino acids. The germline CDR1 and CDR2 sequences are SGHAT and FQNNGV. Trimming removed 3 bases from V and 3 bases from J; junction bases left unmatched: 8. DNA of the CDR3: TGTGCCAGCAGCTTCGTTAGCGGGGATAGGACAGATACGCAGTATTTT. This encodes CASSFVSGDRTDTQYF.

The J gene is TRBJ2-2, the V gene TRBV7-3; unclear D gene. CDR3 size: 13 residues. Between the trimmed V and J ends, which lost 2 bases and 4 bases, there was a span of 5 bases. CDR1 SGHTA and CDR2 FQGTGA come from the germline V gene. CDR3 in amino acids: CASSLESTGELFF. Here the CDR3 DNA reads TGTGCCAGCAGCTTAGAAAGCACCGGGGAGCTGTTTTTT.

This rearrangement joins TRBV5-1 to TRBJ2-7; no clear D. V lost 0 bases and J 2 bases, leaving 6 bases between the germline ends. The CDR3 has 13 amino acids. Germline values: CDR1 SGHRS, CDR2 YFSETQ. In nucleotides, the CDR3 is TGCGCCAGCAGCTTGGAGACAACCTACGAGCAGTACTTC. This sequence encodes CASSLETTYEQYF.

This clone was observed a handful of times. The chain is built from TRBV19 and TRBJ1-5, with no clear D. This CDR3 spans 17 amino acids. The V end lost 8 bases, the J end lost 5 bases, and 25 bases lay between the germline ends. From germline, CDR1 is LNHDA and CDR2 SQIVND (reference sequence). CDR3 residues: CASQRQANPTTYQPQHF. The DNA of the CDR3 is TGTGCCAGTCAAAGGCAGGCTAACCCCACTACTTATCAGCCCCAGCATTTT. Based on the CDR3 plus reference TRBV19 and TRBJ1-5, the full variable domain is DGGITQSPKYLFRKEGQNVTLSCEQNLNHDAMYWYRQDPGQGLRLIYYSQIVNDFQKGDIAEGYSVSREKKESFPLTVTSAQKNPTAFYLCASQRQANPTTYQPQHFGDGTRLSIL.

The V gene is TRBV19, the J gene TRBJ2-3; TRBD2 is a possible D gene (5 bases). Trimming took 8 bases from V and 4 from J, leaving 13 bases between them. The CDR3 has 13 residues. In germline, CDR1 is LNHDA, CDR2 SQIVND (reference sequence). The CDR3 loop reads CASSSSRADTQYF. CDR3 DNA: TGTGCCAGTTCTAGCAGTAGAGCAGATACGCAGTATTTT.